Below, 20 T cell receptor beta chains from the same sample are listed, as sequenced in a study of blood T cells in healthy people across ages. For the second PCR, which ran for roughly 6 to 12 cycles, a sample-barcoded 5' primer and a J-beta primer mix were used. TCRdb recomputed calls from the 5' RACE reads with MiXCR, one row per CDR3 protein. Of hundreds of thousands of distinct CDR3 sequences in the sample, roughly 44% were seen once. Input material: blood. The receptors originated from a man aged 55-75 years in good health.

CDR3 in amino acids: CSASRQGAYTEAFF. For the CDR3, the DNA is TGCAGTGCTAGCCGACAGGGGGCCTATACTGAAGCTTTCTTT. The gene calls are TRBV20-1 and TRBJ1-1, with TRBD1 identical over 10 bases. This CDR3 region has 14 residues. Unmatched junction bases numbered 6, after V lost 3 bases and J lost 5 bases. Germline assignment: CDR1 DFQATT and CDR2 SNEGSKA (reference sequence).

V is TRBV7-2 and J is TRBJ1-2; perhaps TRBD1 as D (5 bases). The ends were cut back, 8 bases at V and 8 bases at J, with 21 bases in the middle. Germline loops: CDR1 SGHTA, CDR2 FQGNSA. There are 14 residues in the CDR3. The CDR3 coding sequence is TGTGCCAGCGTCCCCGGGACTCTAACGGGAGGCTACACCTTC. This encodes CASVPGTLTGGYTF. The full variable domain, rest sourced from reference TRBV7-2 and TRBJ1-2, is GAGVSQSPSNKVTEKGKDVELRCDPISGHTALYWYRQSLGQGLEFLIYFQGNSAPDKSGLPSDRFSAERTGGSVSTLTIQRTQQEDSAVYLCASVPGTLTGGYTFGSGTRLTVV.

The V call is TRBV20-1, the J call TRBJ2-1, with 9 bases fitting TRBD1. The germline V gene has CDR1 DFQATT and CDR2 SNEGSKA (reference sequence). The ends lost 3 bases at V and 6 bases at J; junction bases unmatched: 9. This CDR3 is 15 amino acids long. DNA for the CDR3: TGCAGTGCTAGTCGGGGACAGGGCTCCCCCAATGAGCAGTTCTTC. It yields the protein CSASRGQGSPNEQFF.

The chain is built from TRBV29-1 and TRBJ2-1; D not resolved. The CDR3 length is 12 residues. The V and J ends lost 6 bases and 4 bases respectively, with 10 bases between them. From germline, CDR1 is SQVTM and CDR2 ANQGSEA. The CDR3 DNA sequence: TGCAGCGTAAACCCGCGGTACAATGAGCAGTTCTTC. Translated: CSVNPRYNEQFF.

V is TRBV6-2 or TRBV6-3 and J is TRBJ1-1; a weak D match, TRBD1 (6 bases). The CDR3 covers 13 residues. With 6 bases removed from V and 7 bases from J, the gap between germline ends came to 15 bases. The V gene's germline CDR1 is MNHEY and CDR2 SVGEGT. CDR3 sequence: CASSLGQPFEAFF. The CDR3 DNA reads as TGTGCCAGCAGCCTAGGACAGCCCTTTGAAGCTTTCTTT.

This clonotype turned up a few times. CDR3: CATSRTSGGGEQYF. The CDR3 region has the DNA TGTGCCACCTCACGGACTAGCGGGGGAGGCGAGCAGTACTTC. The rearrangement uses TRBV12-3 or TRBV12-4 and TRBJ2-7; the match to TRBD2 covers 13 bases. V gave up 10 bases and J gave up 6 bases; unmatched junction bases: 9. The CDR3 is 14 residues long.

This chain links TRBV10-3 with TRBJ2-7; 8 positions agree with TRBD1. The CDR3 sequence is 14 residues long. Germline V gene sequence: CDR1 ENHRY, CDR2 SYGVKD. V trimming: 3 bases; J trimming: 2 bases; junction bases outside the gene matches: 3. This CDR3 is CAISDEQGAYEQYF. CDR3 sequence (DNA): TGTGCCATCAGTGACGAACAGGGGGCCTACGAGCAGTACTTC.

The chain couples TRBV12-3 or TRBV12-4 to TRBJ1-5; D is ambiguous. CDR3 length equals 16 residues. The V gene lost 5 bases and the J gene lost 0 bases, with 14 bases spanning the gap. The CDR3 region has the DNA TGTGCCAGCAGTGGACGGAGGGTGTATAGCAATCAGCCCCAGCATTTT. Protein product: CASSGRRVYSNQPQHF.

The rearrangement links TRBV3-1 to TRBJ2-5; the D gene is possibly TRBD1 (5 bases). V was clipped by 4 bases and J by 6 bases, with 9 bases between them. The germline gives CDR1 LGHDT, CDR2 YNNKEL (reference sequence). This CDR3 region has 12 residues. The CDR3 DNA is TGTGCCAGCAGCCTCAGGGAACAGACCCAGTACTTC. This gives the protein CASSLREQTQYF.

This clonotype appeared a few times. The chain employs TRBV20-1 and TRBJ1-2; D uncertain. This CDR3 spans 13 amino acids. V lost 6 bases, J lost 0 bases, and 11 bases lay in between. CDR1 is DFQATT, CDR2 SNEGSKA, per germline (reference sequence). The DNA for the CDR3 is TGCAGTGCATTTCACGGGACTAACTATGGCTACACCTTC. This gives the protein CSAFHGTNYGYTF.

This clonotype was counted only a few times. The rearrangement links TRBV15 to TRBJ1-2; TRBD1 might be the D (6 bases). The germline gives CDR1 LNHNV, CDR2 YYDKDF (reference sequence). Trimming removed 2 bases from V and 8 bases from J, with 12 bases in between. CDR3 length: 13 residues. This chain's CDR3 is CATSRQGTWGYTF. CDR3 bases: TGTGCCACCAGCAGACAGGGGACTTGGGGCTACACCTTC.

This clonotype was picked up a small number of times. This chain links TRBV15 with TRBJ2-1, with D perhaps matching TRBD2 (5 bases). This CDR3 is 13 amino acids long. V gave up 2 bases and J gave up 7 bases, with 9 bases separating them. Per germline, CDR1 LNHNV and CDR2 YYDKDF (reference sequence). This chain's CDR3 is CATSRPPGNEQFF. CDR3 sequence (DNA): TGTGCCACCAGCAGACCGCCGGGAAATGAGCAGTTCTTC.

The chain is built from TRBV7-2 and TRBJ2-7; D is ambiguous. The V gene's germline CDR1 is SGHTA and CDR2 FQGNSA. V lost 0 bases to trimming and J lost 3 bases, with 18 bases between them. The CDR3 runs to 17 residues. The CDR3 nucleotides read TGTGCCAGCAGCTTAGCGGGCGGAACTAACTATGGCTACGAGCAGTACTTC. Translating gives CASSLAGGTNYGYEQYF. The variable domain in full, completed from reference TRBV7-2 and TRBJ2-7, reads GAGVSQSPSNKVTEKGKDVELRCDPISGHTALYWYRQSLGQGLEFLIYFQGNSAPDKSGLPSDRFSAERTGGSVSTLTIQRTQQEDSAVYLCASSLAGGTNYGYEQYFGPGTRLTVT.

The CDR3 reads CASRSDSDRAYNEQFF. CDR3 DNA: TGTGCCAGCAGGTCAGACTCGGACAGGGCCTACAATGAGCAGTTCTTC. The rearrangement joins TRBV28 to TRBJ2-1, with 8 nucleotides matching TRBD1. CDR1 and CDR2 from the germline V gene are MDHEN and SYDVKM. V trimming: 6 bases; J trimming: 2 bases; junction bases outside the gene matches: 9. There are 16 residues in the CDR3.

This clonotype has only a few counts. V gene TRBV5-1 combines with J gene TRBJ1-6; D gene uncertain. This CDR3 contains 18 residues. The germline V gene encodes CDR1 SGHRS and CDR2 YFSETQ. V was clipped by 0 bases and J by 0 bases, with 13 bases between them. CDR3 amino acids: CASSLAVHRSSYNSPLHF. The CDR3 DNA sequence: TGCGCCAGCAGCTTGGCGGTGCATCGGAGCTCCTATAATTCACCCCTCCACTTT.

The CDR3 nucleotides read TGTGCCAGCAGCTTTGAGTTGAACGAGCAGTACTTC. Its protein product is CASSFELNEQYF. This chain uses TRBV5-6 with TRBJ2-5; D call uncertain. The DNA matches TRBJ2-7 better at its end, which makes the J call doubtful. The V gene's germline CDR1 is SGHDT and CDR2 YYEEEE. The CDR3 covers 12 residues.

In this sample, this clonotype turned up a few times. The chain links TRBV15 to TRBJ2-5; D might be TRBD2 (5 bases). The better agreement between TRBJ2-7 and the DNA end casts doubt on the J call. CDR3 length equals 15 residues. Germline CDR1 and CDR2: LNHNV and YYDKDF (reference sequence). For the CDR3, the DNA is TGTGCCACCAGCAGAGATGTTACGGGGAACCACGAGCAGTACTTC. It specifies CATSRDVTGNHEQYF.

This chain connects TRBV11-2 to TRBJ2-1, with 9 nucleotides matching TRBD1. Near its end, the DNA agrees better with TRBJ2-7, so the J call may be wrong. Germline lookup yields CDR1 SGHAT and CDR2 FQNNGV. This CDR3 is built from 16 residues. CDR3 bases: TGTGCCAGCAGCTTACTGGGCGGGACAGGGCATGGCGAGCAGTACTTC. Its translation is CASSLLGGTGHGEQYF.

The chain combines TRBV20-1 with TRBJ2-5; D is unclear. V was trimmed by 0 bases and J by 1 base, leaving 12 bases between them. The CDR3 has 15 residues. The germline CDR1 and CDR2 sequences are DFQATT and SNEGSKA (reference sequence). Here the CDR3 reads CSARDTSDIQETQYF. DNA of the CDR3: TGCAGTGCTAGAGATACTTCAGATATCCAAGAGACCCAGTACTTC.

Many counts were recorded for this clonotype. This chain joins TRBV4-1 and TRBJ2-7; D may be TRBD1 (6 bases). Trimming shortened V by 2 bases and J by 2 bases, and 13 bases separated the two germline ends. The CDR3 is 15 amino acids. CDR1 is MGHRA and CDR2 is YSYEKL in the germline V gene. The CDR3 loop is CASSQIQGPTYEQYF. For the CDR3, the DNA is TGCGCCAGCAGCCAAATACAGGGACCGACCTACGAGCAGTACTTC.